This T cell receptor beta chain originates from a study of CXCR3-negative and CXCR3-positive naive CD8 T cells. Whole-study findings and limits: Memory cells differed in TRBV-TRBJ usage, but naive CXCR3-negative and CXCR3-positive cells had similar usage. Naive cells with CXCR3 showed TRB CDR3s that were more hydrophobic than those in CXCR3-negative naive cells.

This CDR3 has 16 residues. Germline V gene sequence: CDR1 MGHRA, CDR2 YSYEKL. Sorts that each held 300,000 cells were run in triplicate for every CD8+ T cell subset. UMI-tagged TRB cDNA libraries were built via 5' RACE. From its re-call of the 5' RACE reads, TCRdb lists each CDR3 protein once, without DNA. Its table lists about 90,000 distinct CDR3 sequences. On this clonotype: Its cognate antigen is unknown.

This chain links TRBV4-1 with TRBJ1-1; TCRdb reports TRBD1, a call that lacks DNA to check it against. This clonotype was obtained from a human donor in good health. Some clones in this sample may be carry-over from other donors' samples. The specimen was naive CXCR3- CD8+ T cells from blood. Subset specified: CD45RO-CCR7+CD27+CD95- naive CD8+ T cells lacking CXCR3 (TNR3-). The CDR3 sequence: CASSQGGRQGARRAFF.